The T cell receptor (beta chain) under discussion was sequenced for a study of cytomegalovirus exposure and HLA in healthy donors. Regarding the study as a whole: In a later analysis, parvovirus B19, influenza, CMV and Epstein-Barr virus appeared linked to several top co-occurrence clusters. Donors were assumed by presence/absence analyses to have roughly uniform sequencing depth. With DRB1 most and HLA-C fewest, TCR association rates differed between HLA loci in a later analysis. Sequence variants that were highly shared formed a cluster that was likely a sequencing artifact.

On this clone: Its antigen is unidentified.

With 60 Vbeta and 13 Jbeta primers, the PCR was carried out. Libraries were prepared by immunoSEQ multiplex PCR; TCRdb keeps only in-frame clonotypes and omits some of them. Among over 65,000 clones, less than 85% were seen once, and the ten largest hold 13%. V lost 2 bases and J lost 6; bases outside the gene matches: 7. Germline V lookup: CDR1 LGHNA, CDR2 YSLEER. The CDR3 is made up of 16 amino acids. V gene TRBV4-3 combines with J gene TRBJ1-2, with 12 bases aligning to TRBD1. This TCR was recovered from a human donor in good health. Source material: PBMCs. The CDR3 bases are TGCGCCAGCAGCCAAAACCCGGGACAGGGGGCTAATGGCTACACCTTC. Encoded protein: CASSQNPGQGANGYTF.